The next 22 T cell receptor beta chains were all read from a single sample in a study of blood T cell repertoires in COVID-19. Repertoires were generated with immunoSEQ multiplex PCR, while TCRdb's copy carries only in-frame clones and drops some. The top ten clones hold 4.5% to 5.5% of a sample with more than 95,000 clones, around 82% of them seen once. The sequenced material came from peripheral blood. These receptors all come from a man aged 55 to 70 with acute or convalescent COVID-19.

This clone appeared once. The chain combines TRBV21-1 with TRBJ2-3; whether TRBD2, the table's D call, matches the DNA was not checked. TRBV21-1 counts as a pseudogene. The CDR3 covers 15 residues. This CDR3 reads CASSKSSAGTDTQYF. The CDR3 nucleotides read TGTGCCAGCAGCAAATCTAGCGCCGGCACAGATACGCAGTATTTT.

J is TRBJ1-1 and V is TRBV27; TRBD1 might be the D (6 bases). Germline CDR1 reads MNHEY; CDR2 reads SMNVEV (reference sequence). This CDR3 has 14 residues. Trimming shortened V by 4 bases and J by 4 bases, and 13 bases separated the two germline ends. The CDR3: CASSWTRGGTEAFF. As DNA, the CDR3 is TGTGCCAGCAGTTGGACCAGGGGCGGCACTGAAGCTTTCTTT.

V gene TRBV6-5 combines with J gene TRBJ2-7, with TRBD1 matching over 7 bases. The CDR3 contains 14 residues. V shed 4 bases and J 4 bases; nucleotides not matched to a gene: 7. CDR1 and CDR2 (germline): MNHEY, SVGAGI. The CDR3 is CASSLQGWGYEQYF. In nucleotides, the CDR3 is TGTGCCAGCAGTTTACAGGGGTGGGGATACGAGCAGTACTTC.

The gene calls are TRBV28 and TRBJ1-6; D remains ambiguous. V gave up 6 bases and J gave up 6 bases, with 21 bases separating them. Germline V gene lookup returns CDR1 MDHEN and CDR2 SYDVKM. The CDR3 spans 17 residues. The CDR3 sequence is CASSSPSQGLGNSPLHF. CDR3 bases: TGTGCCAGCAGCTCACCCTCTCAAGGACTCGGTAATTCACCCCTCCACTTT. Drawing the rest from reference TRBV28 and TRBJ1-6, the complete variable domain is DVKVTQSSRYLVKRTGEKVFLECVQDMDHENMFWYRQDPGLGLRLIYFSYDVKMKEKGDIPEGYSVSREKKERFSLILESASTNQTSMYLCASSSPSQGLGNSPLHFGNGTRLTVT.

The DNA for the CDR3 is TGTGCCAAGACACAGGGGCAGGGGACTGAAGCTTTCTTT. Translating gives CAKTQGQGTEAFF. The chain carries TRBV19 and TRBJ1-1; 7 bases are shared with TRBD1. CDR1 and CDR2 from the germline V gene are LNHDA and SQIVND (reference sequence). This CDR3 comprises 13 residues. J was trimmed by 5 bases and V by 10 bases; bases with no gene match: 10.

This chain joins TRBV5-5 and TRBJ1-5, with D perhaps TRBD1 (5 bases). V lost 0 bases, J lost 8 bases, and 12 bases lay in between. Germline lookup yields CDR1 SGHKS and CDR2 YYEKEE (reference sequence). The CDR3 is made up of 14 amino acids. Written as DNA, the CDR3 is TGTGCCAGCAGCTTGGCACAGGTTGTGGAGCCCCAGCATTTT. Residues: CASSLAQVVEPQHF.

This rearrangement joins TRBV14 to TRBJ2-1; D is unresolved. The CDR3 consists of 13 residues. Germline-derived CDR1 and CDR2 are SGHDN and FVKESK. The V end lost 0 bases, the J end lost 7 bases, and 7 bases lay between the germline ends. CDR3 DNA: TGTGCCAGCAGCCAAGACCTTTCGAATGAGCAGTTCTTC. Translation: CASSQDLSNEQFF. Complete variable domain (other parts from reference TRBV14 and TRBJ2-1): EAGVTQFPSHSVIEKGQTVTLRCDPISGHDNLYWYRRVMGKEIKFLLHFVKESKQDESGMPNNRFLAERTGGTYSTLKVQPAELEDSGVYFCASSQDLSNEQFFGPGTRLTVL.

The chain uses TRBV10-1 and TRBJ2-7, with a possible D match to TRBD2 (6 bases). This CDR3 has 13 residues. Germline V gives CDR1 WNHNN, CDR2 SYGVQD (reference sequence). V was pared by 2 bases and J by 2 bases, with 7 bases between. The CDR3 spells CASSEPGAYEQYF. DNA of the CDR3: TGCGCCAGCAGTGAGCCGGGGGCCTACGAGCAGTACTTC.

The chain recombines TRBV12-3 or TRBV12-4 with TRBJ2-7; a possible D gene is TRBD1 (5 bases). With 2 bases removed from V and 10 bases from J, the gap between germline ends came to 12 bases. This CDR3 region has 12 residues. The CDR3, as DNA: TGTGCCAGCAGTTTATGGGGCGGCGATCAGTACTTC. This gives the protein CASSLWGGDQYF.

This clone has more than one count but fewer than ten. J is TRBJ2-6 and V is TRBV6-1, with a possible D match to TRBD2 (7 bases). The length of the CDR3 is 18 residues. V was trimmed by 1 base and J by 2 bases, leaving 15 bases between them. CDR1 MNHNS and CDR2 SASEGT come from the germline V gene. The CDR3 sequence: CASSEVRGAAAGANVLTF. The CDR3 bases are TGTGCCAGCAGTGAAGTTCGGGGGGCTGCGGCTGGGGCCAACGTCCTGACTTTC.

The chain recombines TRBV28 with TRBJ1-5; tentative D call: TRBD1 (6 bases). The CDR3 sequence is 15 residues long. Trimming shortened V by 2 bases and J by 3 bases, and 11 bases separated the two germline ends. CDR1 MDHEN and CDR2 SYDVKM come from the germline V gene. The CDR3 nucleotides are TGTGCCAGCAGTTTACACAGGGTTAACAATCAGCCCCAGCATTTT. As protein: CASSLHRVNNQPQHF. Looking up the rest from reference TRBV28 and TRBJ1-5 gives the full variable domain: DVKVTQSSRYLVKRTGEKVFLECVQDMDHENMFWYRQDPGLGLRLIYFSYDVKMKEKGDIPEGYSVSREKKERFSLILESASTNQTSMYLCASSLHRVNNQPQHFGDGTRLSIL.

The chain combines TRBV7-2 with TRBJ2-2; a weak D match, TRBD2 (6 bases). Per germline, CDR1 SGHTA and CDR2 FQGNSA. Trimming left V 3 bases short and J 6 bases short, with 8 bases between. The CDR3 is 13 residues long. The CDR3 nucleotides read TGTGCCAGCAGCTTCCTAGCGTCCGGGGAGCTGTTTTTT. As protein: CASSFLASGELFF.

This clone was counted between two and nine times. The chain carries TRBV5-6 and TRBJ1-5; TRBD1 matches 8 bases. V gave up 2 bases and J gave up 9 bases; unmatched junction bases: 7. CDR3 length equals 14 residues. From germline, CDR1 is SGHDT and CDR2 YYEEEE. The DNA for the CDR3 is TGTGCCAGCAGCTTCAGGACAGGGAGCGCGCCCCAGCATTTT. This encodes CASSFRTGSAPQHF.

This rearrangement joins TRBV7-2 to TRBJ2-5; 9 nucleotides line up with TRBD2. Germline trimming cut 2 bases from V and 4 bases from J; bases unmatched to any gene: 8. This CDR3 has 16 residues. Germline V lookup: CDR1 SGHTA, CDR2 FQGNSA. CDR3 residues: CASSLMGLAISETQYF. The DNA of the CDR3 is TGTGCCAGCAGCTTAATGGGACTAGCTATTTCAGAGACCCAGTACTTC.

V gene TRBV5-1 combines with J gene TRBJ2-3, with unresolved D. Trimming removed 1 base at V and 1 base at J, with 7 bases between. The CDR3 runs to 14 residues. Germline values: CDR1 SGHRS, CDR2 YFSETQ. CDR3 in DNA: TGCGCCAGCAGCTTGACAGAAGGCACAGATACGCAGTATTTT. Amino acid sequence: CASSLTEGTDTQYF.

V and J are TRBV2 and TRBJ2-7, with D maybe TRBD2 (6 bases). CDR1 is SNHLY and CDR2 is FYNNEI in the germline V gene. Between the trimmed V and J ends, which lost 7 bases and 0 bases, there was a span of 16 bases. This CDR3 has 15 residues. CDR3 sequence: CASISGTALSYEQYF. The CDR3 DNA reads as TGTGCCAGCATTAGTGGGACTGCCCTCTCCTACGAGCAGTACTTC.

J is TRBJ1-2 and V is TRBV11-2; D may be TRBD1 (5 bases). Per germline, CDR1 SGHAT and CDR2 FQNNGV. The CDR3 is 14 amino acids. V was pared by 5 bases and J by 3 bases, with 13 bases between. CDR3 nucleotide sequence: TGTGCCAGCAGCCCAAGGGGACTCTACTATGGCTACACCTTC. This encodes CASSPRGLYYGYTF.

The CDR3 loop is CASSQGGGGPRNEQFF. The CDR3 DNA is TGCGCCAGCAGCCAAGGCGGGGGAGGGCCGAGGAATGAGCAGTTCTTC. The rearrangement uses TRBV4-3 and TRBJ2-1, with 7 bases that match TRBD2. The CDR3 is 16 residues long. The germline V gene has CDR1 LGHNA and CDR2 YSLEER. The trim removed 1 base at V and 7 bases at J, leaving 10 bases unmatched.

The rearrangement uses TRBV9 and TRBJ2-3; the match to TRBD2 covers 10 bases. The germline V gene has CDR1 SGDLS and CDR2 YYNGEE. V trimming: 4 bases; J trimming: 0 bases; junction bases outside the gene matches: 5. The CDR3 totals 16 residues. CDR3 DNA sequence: TGTGCCAGCAGCATGGGACTAGCGACTAGCACAGATACGCAGTATTTT. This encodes CASSMGLATSTDTQYF.

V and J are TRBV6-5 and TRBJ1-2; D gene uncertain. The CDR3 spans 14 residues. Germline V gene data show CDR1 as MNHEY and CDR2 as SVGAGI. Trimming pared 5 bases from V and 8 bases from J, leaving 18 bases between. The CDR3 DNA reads TGTGCCAGCAGTCCGGAGGGTTATATGCGAGGCTACACCTTC. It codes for CASSPEGYMRGYTF.

CDR3 residues: CASAAGGIPDTQYF. The CDR3 DNA sequence: TGTGCCAGCGCAGCGGGGGGGATACCGGATACGCAGTATTTT. The chain uses TRBV6-5 and TRBJ2-3, with TRBD2 matching over 10 bases. The CDR3 consists of 14 residues. Germline V CDR1 and CDR2: MNHEY, SVGAGI. With 8 bases clipped from V and 6 bases from J, the junction kept 8 bases outside the gene matches.

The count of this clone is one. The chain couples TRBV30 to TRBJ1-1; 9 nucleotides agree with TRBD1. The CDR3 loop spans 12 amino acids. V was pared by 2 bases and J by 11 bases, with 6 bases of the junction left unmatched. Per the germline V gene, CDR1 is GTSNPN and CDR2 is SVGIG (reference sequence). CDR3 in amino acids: CAWSPLQGAAFF. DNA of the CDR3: TGTGCCTGGAGTCCCTTACAGGGGGCGGCTTTCTTT.